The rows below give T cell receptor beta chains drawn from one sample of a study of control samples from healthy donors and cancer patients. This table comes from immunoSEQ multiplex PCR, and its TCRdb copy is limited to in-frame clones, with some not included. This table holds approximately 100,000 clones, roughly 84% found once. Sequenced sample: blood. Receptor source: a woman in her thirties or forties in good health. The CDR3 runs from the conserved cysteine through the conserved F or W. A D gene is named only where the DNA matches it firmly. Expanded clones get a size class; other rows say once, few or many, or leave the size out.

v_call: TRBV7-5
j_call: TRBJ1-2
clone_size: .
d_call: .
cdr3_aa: CARGAYGYTF
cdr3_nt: TGTGCCAGAGGGGCCTATGGCTACACCTTC

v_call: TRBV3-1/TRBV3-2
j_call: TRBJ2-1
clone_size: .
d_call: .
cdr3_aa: CASSQGAGRGEQFF
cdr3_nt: TGTGCCAGCAGCCAAGGGGCTGGCCGGGGTGAGCAGTTCTTC

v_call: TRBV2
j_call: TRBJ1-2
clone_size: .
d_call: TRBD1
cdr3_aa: CASSERTGLNYGYTF
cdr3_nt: TGTGCCAGCAGTGAACGGACAGGACTTAACTATGGCTACACCTTC

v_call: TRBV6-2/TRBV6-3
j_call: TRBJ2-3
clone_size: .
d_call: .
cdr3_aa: CASSYSIVVTDTQYF
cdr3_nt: TGTGCCAGCAGTTACTCGATTGTAGTTACAGATACGCAGTATTTT

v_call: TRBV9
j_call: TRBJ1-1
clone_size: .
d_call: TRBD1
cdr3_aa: CASSRTTGLNTEAFF
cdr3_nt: TGTGCCAGCAGTCGAACGACAGGGCTGAACACTGAAGCTTTCTTT

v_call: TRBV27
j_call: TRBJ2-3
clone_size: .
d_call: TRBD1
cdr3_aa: CASSPQGGYSTDTQYF
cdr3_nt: TGTGCCAGCAGTCCACAGGGGGGATACAGCACAGATACGCAGTATTTT

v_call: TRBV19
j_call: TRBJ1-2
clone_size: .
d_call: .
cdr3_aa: CATQRIGDYGYTF
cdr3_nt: TGTGCCACCCAAAGGATAGGGGACTATGGCTACACCTTC

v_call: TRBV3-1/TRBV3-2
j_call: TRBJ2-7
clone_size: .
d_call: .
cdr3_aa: CASSRTWGEDEQYF
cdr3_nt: TGTGCCAGCAGCCGTACTTGGGGAGAGGACGAGCAGTACTTC

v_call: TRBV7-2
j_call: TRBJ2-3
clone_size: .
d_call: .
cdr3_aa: CASSDGGDTQYF
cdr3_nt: TGTGCCAGCAGCGACGGCGGGGATACGCAGTATTTT

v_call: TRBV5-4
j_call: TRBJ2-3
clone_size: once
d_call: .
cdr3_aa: CASSFKIGQLTDTQYF
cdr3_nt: TGTGCCAGCAGCTTTAAAATAGGACAGCTGACAGATACGCAGTATTTT

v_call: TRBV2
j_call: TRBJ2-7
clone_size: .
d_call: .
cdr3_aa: CASEDISYEQYF
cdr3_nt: TGTGCCAGCGAGGACATCTCCTACGAGCAGTACTTC

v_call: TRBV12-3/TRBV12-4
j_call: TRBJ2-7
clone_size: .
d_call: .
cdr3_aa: CASSSTGPYEQYF
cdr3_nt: TGTGCCAGCAGTTCCACAGGCCCCTACGAGCAGTACTTC

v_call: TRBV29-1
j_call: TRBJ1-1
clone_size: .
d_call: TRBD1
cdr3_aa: CSVEGTTGIYTEAFF
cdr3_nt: TGCAGCGTTGAAGGAACGACAGGGATTTACACTGAAGCTTTCTTT

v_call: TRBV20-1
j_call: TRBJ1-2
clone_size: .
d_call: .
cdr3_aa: CRADSYYGYTF
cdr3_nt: TGCAGAGCGGACAGCTACTATGGCTACACCTTC

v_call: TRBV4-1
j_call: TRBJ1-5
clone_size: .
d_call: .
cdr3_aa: CASSQGGLGQPQHF
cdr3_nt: TGCGCCAGCAGCCAAGGGGGGCTAGGTCAGCCCCAGCATTTT

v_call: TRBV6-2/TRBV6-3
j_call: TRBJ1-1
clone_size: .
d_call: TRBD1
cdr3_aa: CASSYGFTGVPFF
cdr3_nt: TGTGCCAGCAGTTACGGATTCACAGGGGTTCCTTTCTTT

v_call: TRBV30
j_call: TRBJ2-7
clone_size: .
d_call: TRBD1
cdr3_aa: CAWTTGTGSEQYF
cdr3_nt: TGTGCCTGGACTACCGGGACAGGGTCCGAGCAGTACTTC

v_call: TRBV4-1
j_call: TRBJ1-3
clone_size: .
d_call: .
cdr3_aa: CASSLGPSSGNTIYF
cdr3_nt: TGCGCCAGCAGCCTTGGACCGAGCTCTGGAAACACCATATATTTT